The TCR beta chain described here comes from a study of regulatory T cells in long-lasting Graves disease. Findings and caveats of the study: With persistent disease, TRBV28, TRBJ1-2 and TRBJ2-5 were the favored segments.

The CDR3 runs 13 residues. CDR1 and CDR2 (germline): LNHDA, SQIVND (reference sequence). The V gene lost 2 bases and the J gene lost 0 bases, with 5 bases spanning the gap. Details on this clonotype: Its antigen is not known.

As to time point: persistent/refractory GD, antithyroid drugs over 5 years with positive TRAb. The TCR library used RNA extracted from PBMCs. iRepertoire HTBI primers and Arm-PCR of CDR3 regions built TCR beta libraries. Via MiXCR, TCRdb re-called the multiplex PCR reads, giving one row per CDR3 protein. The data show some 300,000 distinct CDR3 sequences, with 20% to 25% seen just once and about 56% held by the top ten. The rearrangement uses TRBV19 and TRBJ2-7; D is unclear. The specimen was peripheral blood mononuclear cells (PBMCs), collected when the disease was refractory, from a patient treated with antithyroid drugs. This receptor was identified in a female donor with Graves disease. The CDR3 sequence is CASSIQDSYEQYF. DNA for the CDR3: TGTGCCAGTAGTATACAGGACTCCTACGAGCAGTACTTC.